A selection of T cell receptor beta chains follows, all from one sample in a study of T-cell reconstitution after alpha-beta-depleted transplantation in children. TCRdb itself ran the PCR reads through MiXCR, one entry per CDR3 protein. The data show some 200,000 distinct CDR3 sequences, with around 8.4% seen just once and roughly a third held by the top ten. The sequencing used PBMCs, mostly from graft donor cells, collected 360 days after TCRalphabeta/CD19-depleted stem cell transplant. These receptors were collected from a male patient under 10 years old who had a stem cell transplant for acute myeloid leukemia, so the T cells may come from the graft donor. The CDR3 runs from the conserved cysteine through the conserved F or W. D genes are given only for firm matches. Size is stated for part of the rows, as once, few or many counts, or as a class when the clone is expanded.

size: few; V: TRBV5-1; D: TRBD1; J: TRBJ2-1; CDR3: CASSSGQGVDEQFF; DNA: TGCGCCAGCAGCTCGGGACAGGGAGTCGATGAGCAGTTCTTC
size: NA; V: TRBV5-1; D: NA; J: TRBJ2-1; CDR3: CASSLGGRDNEQFF; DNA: TGCGCCAGCAGCTTGGGGGGACGGGACAACGAGCAGTTCTTC
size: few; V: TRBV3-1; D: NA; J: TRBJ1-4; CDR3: CASSGSLGEKLFF; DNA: TGTGCCAGCAGCGGGTCTCTAGGAGAAAAACTGTTTTTT
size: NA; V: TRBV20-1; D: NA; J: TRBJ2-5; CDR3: CSARGGGRETQYF; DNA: TGCAGTGCTAGAGGGGGGGGCCGAGAGACCCAGTACTTC
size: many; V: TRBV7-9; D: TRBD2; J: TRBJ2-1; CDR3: CASSDLIRERATSGSKNEQFF; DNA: TGTGCCAGCAGCGATCTTATCCGAGAGCGCGCAACTAGCGGGAGTAAGAATGAGCAGTTCTTC
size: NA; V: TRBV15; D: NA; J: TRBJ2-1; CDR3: CATSRKRGNEQFF; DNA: TGTGCCACCAGCAGAAAGAGGGGAAATGAGCAGTTCTTC
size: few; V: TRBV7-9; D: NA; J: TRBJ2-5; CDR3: CASSPSLVATKETQYF; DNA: TGTGCCAGCAGCCCTTCTCTAGTCGCTACCAAAGAGACCCAGTACTTC
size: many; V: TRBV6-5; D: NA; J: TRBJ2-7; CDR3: CASSYSIQQGIYEQYF; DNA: TGTGCCAGCAGTTACTCGATCCAGCAGGGGATTTACGAGCAGTACTTC
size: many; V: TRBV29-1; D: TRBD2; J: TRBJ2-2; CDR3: CSVGRQGTSGSITGELFF; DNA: TGCAGCGTTGGGAGACAGGGGACTAGCGGGAGTATCACCGGGGAGCTGTTTTTT
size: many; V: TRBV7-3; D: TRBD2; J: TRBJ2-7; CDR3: CASSRTAASGSYEQYF; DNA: TGTGCCAGCAGCCGTACCGCGGCTAGCGGTTCCTACGAGCAGTACTTC
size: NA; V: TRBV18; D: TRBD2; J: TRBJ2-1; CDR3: CASSPPGLAGGMYNEQFF; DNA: TGTGCCAGCTCACCACCTGGACTAGCGGGAGGGATGTACAATGAGCAGTTCTTC
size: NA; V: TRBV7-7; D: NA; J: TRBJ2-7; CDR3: CASSAGTKDEQYF; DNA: TGTGCTAGCAGCGCCGGGACAAAGGACGAGCAGTACTTC
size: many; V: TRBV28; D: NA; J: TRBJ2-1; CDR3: CASSFYLGSYNEQFF; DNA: TGTGCCAGCAGTTTCTATCTGGGATCCTACAATGAGCAGTTCTTC
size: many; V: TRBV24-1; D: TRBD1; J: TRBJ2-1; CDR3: CATSDADRANEQFF; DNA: TGTGCCACCAGTGATGCGGACAGGGCAAATGAGCAGTTCTTC
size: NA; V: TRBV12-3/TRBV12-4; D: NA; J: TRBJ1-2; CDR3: CASSANSGLGYGYTF; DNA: TGTGCCAGCAGTGCAAACTCAGGGTTGGGGTATGGCTACACCTTC
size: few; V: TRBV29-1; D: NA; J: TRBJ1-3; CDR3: CSASPYRESGNTIYF; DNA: TGCAGCGCTTCGCCCTACAGGGAGTCTGGAAACACCATATATTTT
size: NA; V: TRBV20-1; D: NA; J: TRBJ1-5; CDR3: CSASGGNQPQHF; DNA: TGCAGTGCTAGTGGGGGAAATCAGCCCCAGCATTTT
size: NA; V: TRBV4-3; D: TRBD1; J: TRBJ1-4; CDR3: CASSQEARGQEKLFF; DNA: TGCGCCAGCAGCCAAGAGGCCAGGGGGCAGGAAAAACTGTTTTTT
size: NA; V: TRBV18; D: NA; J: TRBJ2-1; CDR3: CASSPQGGSTYNEQFF; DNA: TGTGCCAGCTCACCCCAGGGGGGTTCTACCTACAATGAGCAGTTCTTC
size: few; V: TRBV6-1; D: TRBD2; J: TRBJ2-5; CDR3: CASRRGGSKETQYF; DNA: TGTGCCAGCAGGCGGGGGGGCAGTAAGGAGACCCAGTACTTC